The 24 T cell receptor beta chains reported below all come from one sample, sequenced in a study of T-cell memory formation after mild COVID-19. TCRdb re-called the 5' RACE reads through MiXCR, storing one row per CDR3 protein. The table has about 250,000 distinct CDR3 sequences, roughly 14% seen once. Sequenced sample: PBMCs or a T cell subset sorted from them (not recorded which). Receptors were obtained from an adult woman who had mild COVID-19 (a few samples of this study predate the infection). Cell type and time point are not known.

The chain joins TRBV11-3 to TRBJ2-1; D may be TRBD1 (5 bases). The CDR3 spans 17 residues. Trimming took off 0 bases at V and 0 bases at J, with 12 bases between the two ends. Germline-derived CDR1 and CDR2 are SGHNT and YENEEA. The DNA of the CDR3 is TGTGCCAGCAGCTTAGATCGGGCAGGGCGCTCCTACAATGAGCAGTTCTTC. Its protein product is CASSLDRAGRSYNEQFF.

The V and J genes are TRBV7-2 and TRBJ2-3, with TRBD2 matching over 8 bases. The V and J ends lost 5 bases and 4 bases, in that order; junction bases with no gene match: 8. The V gene's germline CDR1 is SGHTA and CDR2 FQGNSA. The CDR3 has 15 residues. CDR3 sequence reads: CASSITGLVSDTQYF. The CDR3 DNA reads as TGTGCCAGCAGCATCACGGGACTAGTGTCAGATACGCAGTATTTT.

This clonotype was seen a handful of times. The rearrangement links TRBV6-5 to TRBJ1-2; 7 bases map to TRBD1. With V trimmed by 4 bases and J by 4 bases, 15 bases remained unmatched. The CDR3 runs 17 residues. Germline V CDR1 and CDR2: MNHEY, SVGAGI. The CDR3 reads CASSLEGYPGQSYGYTF. CDR3 in DNA: TGTGCCAGCAGTTTGGAAGGTTACCCGGGACAGTCCTATGGCTACACCTTC.

The chain is built from TRBV5-1 and TRBJ2-5; TRBD2 is a possible D gene (7 bases). V shed 4 bases and J shed 6 bases, with 13 bases lying between them. This CDR3 is built from 13 residues. From germline, CDR1 is SGHRS and CDR2 YFSETQ. The CDR3 sequence: CASSLGGTKTQYF. Here the CDR3 DNA reads TGCGCCAGCAGCCTGGGGGGGACAAAGACCCAGTACTTC.

This clonotype appeared many times. This chain connects TRBV7-3 to TRBJ1-1; 10 bases line up with TRBD1. Germline CDR1 is SGHTA and CDR2 is FQGTGA. The trim removed 3 bases at V and 4 bases at J, leaving 5 bases unmatched. The CDR3 totals 15 residues. The CDR3 sequence is CASSLTGGAPTEAFF. The CDR3 DNA follows: TGTGCCAGCAGCTTGACAGGGGGCGCACCCACTGAAGCTTTCTTT.

The sample holds a few counts of this clonotype. CDR3 sequence: CASSSGGGLYSNQPQHF. The CDR3 DNA follows: TGTGCCAGCAGTTCCGGAGGCGGCCTGTATAGCAATCAGCCCCAGCATTTT. The chain joins TRBV6-5 to TRBJ1-5; D uncertain. Trimming pared 4 bases from V and 0 bases from J, leaving 16 bases between. This CDR3 spans 17 amino acids. CDR1 is MNHEY and CDR2 is SVGAGI in the germline V gene.

This clonotype was recorded at least ten times. The rearrangement joins TRBV5-1 to TRBJ1-1, with 7 bases that match TRBD1. Germline CDR1 reads SGHRS; CDR2 reads YFSETQ. The CDR3 runs to 14 residues. Trimming at V came to 2 bases and at J to 0 bases, leaving 1 base not matched to a gene. CDR3 coding DNA: TGCGCCAGCAGCTTACAGGGGATGAACACTGAAGCTTTCTTT. This encodes CASSLQGMNTEAFF.

In its sample, this clonotype was seen a few times. The chain combines TRBV5-1 with TRBJ2-5, with D perhaps matching TRBD2 (6 bases). Trimming shortened V by 4 bases and J by 2 bases, and 12 bases separated the two germline ends. Germline V CDR1 and CDR2: SGHRS, YFSETQ. The CDR3 loop spans 14 amino acids. The CDR3 nucleotides read TGCGCCAGCAGCCAGACTAGTACACAAGAGACCCAGTACTTC. This sequence encodes CASSQTSTQETQYF. The full variable domain, completed using reference TRBV5-1 and TRBJ2-5, is KAGVTQTPRYLIKTRGQQVTLSCSPISGHRSVSWYQQTPGQGLQFLFEYFSETQRNKGNFPGRFSGRQFSNSRSEMNVSTLELGDSALYLCASSQTSTQETQYFGPGTRLLVL.

V and J are TRBV24-1 and TRBJ2-1, with 7 positions matching TRBD2. Looked up from germline, CDR1 is KGHDR and CDR2 is SFDVKD. The V segment lost 4 bases and the J segment 10 bases; nucleotides outside the gene matches: 18. The CDR3 is made up of 17 amino acids. CDR3 sequence: CATSDSSGRERLHEQFF. CDR3 DNA sequence: TGTGCCACCAGTGACTCCAGTGGGCGGGAGAGACTCCACGAGCAGTTCTTC.

This clonotype was counted a few times. This chain joins TRBV4-3 and TRBJ1-2; 9 bases match TRBD1. CDR3 length equals 15 residues. Germline V gene lookup returns CDR1 LGHNA and CDR2 YSLEER. The V segment lost 3 bases and the J segment 4 bases; nucleotides outside the gene matches: 6. The CDR3: CASSQTQGASYGYTF. CDR3 DNA sequence: TGCGCCAGCAGCCAGACACAGGGGGCCAGCTATGGCTACACCTTC.

The genes are TRBV5-1 and TRBJ2-3; D perhaps matches TRBD1 (6 bases). V was clipped by 0 bases and J by 9 bases, with 14 bases between them. The germline gives CDR1 SGHRS, CDR2 YFSETQ. This CDR3 has 14 residues. CDR3 sequence (DNA): TGCGCCAGCAGCTTGGCCACCAACAGGGAGACGCAGTATTTT. Encoded protein: CASSLATNRETQYF.

This sequence joins TRBV6-6 and TRBJ1-1; no reliable D call. Germline loops: CDR1 MNHNY, CDR2 SVGAGI (reference sequence). The CDR3 is 14 amino acids. V was pared by 8 bases and J by 0 bases, with 13 bases between. Here the CDR3 reads CASGLNPMNTEAFF. CDR3 DNA sequence: TGTGCCAGCGGGCTAAATCCGATGAACACTGAAGCTTTCTTT.

The V call is TRBV20-1, the J call TRBJ1-2; 11 nucleotides agree with TRBD1. The germline gives CDR1 DFQATT, CDR2 SNEGSKA (reference sequence). The CDR3 loop spans 14 amino acids. The CDR3 DNA follows: TGCAGCCTCGGCGGACAGGGGGCGAGCTATGGCTACACCTTC. It translates to CSLGGQGASYGYTF.

This chain connects TRBV19 to TRBJ1-2; D perhaps matches TRBD1 (5 bases). From germline, CDR1 is LNHDA and CDR2 SQIVND (reference sequence). This CDR3 region has 15 residues. V lost 7 bases and J lost 2, with 17 bases in between. The CDR3 DNA reads TGTGCCAGTAATGACGAACGGGGGGTAAACTATGGCTACACCTTC. Translation: CASNDERGVNYGYTF.

This sequence joins TRBV6-6 and TRBJ2-1; TRBD2 matches 7 bases. After removal of 4 bases from V and 7 bases from J, the junction contained 16 bases not matched to a gene. CDR3 length: 17 amino acids. Germline V CDR1 and CDR2: MNHNY, SVGAGI (reference sequence). The CDR3 loop is CASSSPLEAGARNEQFF. In DNA, the CDR3 is TGTGCCAGCAGTTCACCGCTCGAGGCGGGAGCTAGGAATGAGCAGTTCTTC.

This clonotype was counted between two and nine times. V and J are TRBV29-1 and TRBJ2-7; TRBD2 might be the D (6 bases). The V gene lost 4 bases and the J gene lost 6 bases, with 13 bases spanning the gap. The CDR3 totals 12 residues. Germline V gene sequence: CDR1 SQVTM, CDR2 ANQGSEA. As DNA, the CDR3 is TGCAGCGTTGCAGGAGGGCTCGGCGAGCAGTACTTC. Encoded protein: CSVAGGLGEQYF.

The chain is built from TRBV4-2 and TRBJ2-1, with 9 bases matching TRBD2. CDR1 and CDR2 (germline): LGHNA, YNFKEQ. The ends lost 0 bases at V and 5 bases at J; junction bases unmatched: 5. CDR3 length: 16 residues. The CDR3 DNA follows: TGTGCCAGCAGCCAAGAAAGGCGGGGGGGCCACAATGAGCAGTTCTTC. It encodes CASSQERRGGHNEQFF.

This clonotype was found a few times. The chain has TRBV12-3 or TRBV12-4 and TRBJ1-1; D not certain. Trimming removed 5 bases at V and 1 base at J, with 8 bases between. The CDR3 is 13 amino acids. The CDR3 nucleotides read TGTGCCAGCAGTCCCCAGGAGAACACTGAAGCTTTCTTT. Translating gives CASSPQENTEAFF.

This clonotype appeared a few times. V usage is TRBV29-1 and J usage is TRBJ2-5, with a possible D match to TRBD1 (6 bases). The CDR3 sequence is 12 residues long. The germline V and J ends were trimmed by 7 bases and 2 bases, with 11 bases remaining between them. Germline V gene sequence: CDR1 SQVTM, CDR2 ANQGSEA. The CDR3 DNA reads TGCAGCGCTAGACAGGTTCAAGAGACCCAGTACTTC. Its translation is CSARQVQETQYF. The full variable domain, in which reference TRBV29-1 and TRBJ2-5 provide the parts outside the CDR3, is SAVISQKPSRDICQRGTSLTIQCQVDSQVTMMFWYRQQPGQSLTLIATANQGSEATYESGFVIDKFPISRPNLTFSTLTVSNMSPEDSSIYLCSARQVQETQYFGPGTRLLVL.

This clonotype was detected only a few times. The chain is built from TRBV4-1 and TRBJ2-7; D is ambiguous. The germline V gene encodes CDR1 MGHRA and CDR2 YSYEKL. Trimming cost V 2 bases and J 2 bases, with 10 bases left between them. The CDR3 sequence is 14 residues long. The CDR3 coding sequence is TGCGCCAGCAGCCAATTCTACGGAACCTACGAGCAGTACTTC. Residues: CASSQFYGTYEQYF.

The sample holds a few counts of this clonotype. The chain recombines TRBV5-4 with TRBJ2-1; D may correspond to TRBD1 or TRBD2 (6 bases each). Germline V gene data show CDR1 as SGHNT and CDR2 as YYREEE (reference sequence). V was cut by 4 bases and J by 6 bases, with 11 bases left in between. The CDR3 has 13 amino acids. DNA for the CDR3: TGTGCCAGCAGCACCAAGGGGGGCAATGAGCAGTTCTTC. This gives the protein CASSTKGGNEQFF.

The rearrangement uses TRBV12-3 or TRBV12-4 and TRBJ2-5; 9 bases agree with TRBD1. The CDR3 sequence is 13 residues long. V shed 7 bases, J shed 7 bases, and the junction held 7 bases outside the gene matches. The CDR3 nucleotides are TGTGCCAGCAAGCCGGGACAGGGCCTGACCCAGTACTTC. As protein: CASKPGQGLTQYF.

The chain recombines TRBV12-3 or TRBV12-4 with TRBJ1-1; D is uncertain. This CDR3 comprises 12 residues. V gave up 3 bases and J gave up 3 bases, with 5 bases separating them. The CDR3 loop reads CASSFGDTEAFF. CDR3 nucleotides: TGTGCCAGCAGTTTTGGGGACACTGAAGCTTTCTTT.

This clonotype was seen only a few times. This sequence joins TRBV7-9 and TRBJ2-2; tentatively, D is TRBD2 (6 bases). Germline CDR1 SEHNR, CDR2 FQNEAQ (reference sequence). The ends were cut back, 2 bases at V and 1 base at J, with 8 bases in the middle. This CDR3 contains 15 residues. CDR3 DNA: TGTGCCAGCAGCTTAACGGGAGTGAACACCGGGGAGCTGTTTTTT. It yields the protein CASSLTGVNTGELFF.